This T cell receptor (beta chain) was documented in a study of blood T cell repertoires in COVID-19 (dated by TCRdb to about 2020). For context, the study as a whole: Collaborator samples came from the United States, Italy and Spain and covered acute and convalescent phases of COVID-19. The material from the prospective study consisted of cDNA or gDNA derived from T cells, B-cell-depleted T cells, or PBMCs. The dataset comprised deeply sampled blood TCRbeta repertoires from subjects exposed to, actively infected with, or recovered from COVID-19. A freely available public database, intended as a resource for researchers studying the immune response to SARS-CoV-2, is where the repertoires were released. The samples were drawn from two sources: the first 160 participants of the ongoing ImmuneRACE study, and 950 to 1,500 subjects contributed by 6 global collaborators. The sample metadata nearly always contained a de-identified subject ID, COVID-19 status, age in years and sex. Where available, HLA class I and class II types were taken from metadata supplied by the sample provider and were not determined by assay-based typing.

The study at large found these results: The quantity of clinical and demographic metadata differed by source and by participant and was supplied without curation.

Note on this clone: The specificity of this receptor is unknown. Base qualities are not provided; no much larger clone lies one nucleotide away.

Enrolling through a virtual design, the prospective study's participants ranged in age from roughly 18 to 95 years and lived across more than 20 United States geographic areas. In the prospective study, cohorts were assigned on the basis of participant-reported clinical history obtained from a screening survey and a study questionnaire. ImmuneRACE Cohort 3 recovered participants were defined by two consecutive negative NP/OP PCR tests, healthcare professional clearance, or symptom resolution. Each participant in the prospective study had whole blood, serum and a nasopharyngeal or oropharyngeal swab collected by mobile phlebotomists. Prospective study participants could optionally give additional blood draws and questionnaires over an approximately 2-month period. Before DNA extraction, blood samples from the prospective study were shipped at room temperature or frozen. Taken from the germline V gene (reference sequence), the CDR1 and CDR2 loops are LNHDA and SQIVND. The CDR3 measures 15 amino acids from cysteine to phenylalanine. The read is trimmed to its CDR3 DNA, 45 bases read in frame from base 1. Compared with germline, V lacks 7 bases and J lacks 4 bases; bases without a gene match: 10.

TCRbeta CDR3 regions were amplified from genomic DNA by means of the immunoSEQ Assay, a bias-controlled multiplex PCR. The study's own analysis went as follows. Nucleated cell counts per sample were estimated from amplification of reference gene primers within the assay. To quantify the absolute abundance of each unique TCRbeta CDR3 rearrangement, sequence reads were collapsed and filtered. For each sample, productive Simpson clonality was calculated by taking the square root of Simpson's diversity index across productive rearrangements. TCRdb limited this immuneACCESS table to in-frame rearrangements with V and J called. A share of clones is missing; checked studies link under half to unresolved V genes, and the rest is unexplained. V and J calls and clone size come straight from that table; D and trimming were deduced from the DNA. Counted in this sample were about 220,000 clones; 88% of them appeared once. The ten largest clones capture around 2.6% of the sample.

The rearrangement combines TRBV19 with TRBJ2-7; the junction holds 10 bases that match TRBD1. The specimen was PBMCs or T cells enriched from blood (not recorded which). This clonotype was sampled from a woman under 40 who had recovered from COVID-19. CDR3 reads: CASTSGTGDWYEQYF. The nucleotides read TGTGCCAGTACCTCAGGGACAGGGGATTGGTACGAGCAGTACTTC.